This TCR beta chain was captured by sequencing in a study of memory CD4+ T cells and cytomegalovirus serostatus. Study results and limitations: About two fifths of the roughly 150 known CMV-associated TCRbeta sequences appeared in CD4+ memory. A US-trained random forest predicted CMV serostatus with median AUC around 0.92.

A word on this clone: Antigen: not known. Other DNA sequences in the sample encode the same CDR3.

The CDR3 contains 16 residues. Source study methods: After removing out-of-frame reads, over 2 million distinct TCRbeta sequences remained. Clones were read by immunoSEQ multiplex PCR, and TCRdb kept only the in-frame ones, dropping some. The V and J calls and clone size are taken from that table; D and trimming were inferred from the DNA. The sample yields about 50,000 clones, 70% to 85% seen once. Single viable CD3+CD4+CD8-CD45RO+ cells were sorted as the memory CD4+ T cells. The source is an adult in good health and CMV-seronegative. Sequencing used memory CD4+ T cells from blood. V usage is TRBV1 and J usage is TRBJ2-7; no DNA check was done on the table's D call, TRBD2. TRBV1 is termed a pseudogene. The DNA for the CDR3 is TGCACCAGCAGCCAGGAGACGACTAGCGGAAACTACGAGCAGTACTTC. It specifies CTSSQETTSGNYEQYF.